A single sample is the source of the 31 T cell receptor beta chains below, sequenced in a study of blood T cell repertoires in COVID-19. TCRdb keeps only in-frame clones here, not all; method: immunoSEQ multiplex PCR. The table includes about 380,000 clones, about 88% detected once. The sequenced material came from PBMCs or T cells enriched from blood (not recorded which). The receptors were gathered from a young woman who had recovered from COVID-19.

The rearrangement joins TRBV11-3 to TRBJ2-1; TRBD1 agrees at 9 bases. Per the germline V gene, CDR1 is SGHNT and CDR2 is YENEEA. The CDR3 loop spans 15 amino acids. After removal of 1 base from V and 7 bases from J, the junction contained 5 bases not matched to a gene. The CDR3 nucleotides are TGTGCCAGCAGCTTAGGAACACAGGGGGCAAATGAGCAGTTCTTC. Translation: CASSLGTQGANEQFF.

This chain links TRBV2 with TRBJ2-1; no clear D. This CDR3 has 13 amino acids. Looked up from germline, CDR1 is SNHLY and CDR2 is FYNNEI. The V and J ends lost 6 bases and 3 bases respectively, with 9 bases between them. The CDR3 loop reads CASRLAGYNEQFF. CDR3 sequence (DNA): TGTGCCAGCAGACTCGCAGGCTACAATGAGCAGTTCTTC.

The rearrangement joins TRBV25-1 to TRBJ2-1; 9 bases agree with TRBD1. The CDR3 totals 16 residues. CDR1 and CDR2 from the germline V gene are MGHDK and SYGVNS. V lost 2 bases, J lost 5 bases, and 7 bases stayed unmatched. The CDR3 DNA is TGTGCCAGCAGTGAACCCCCGGGACAGGGTCACAATGAGCAGTTCTTC. Encoded protein: CASSEPPGQGHNEQFF.

A single count supports this clone. This chain connects TRBV6-5 to TRBJ1-2; maybe TRBD1 (6 bases). From germline, CDR1 is MNHEY and CDR2 SVGAGI. The CDR3 loop spans 11 amino acids. The ends were cut back, 8 bases at V and 8 bases at J, with 12 bases in the middle. The CDR3 reads CASGGGFGYTF. CDR3 DNA: TGTGCCAGCGGGGGGGGCTTCGGCTACACCTTC.

This chain connects TRBV29-1 to TRBJ2-3, with D perhaps matching TRBD1 (6 bases). V was clipped by 3 bases and J by 2 bases, with 18 bases between them. Looked up from germline, CDR1 is SQVTM and CDR2 is ANQGSEA. The CDR3 runs to 16 residues. CDR3 protein: CSVEDSLSNPTDTQYF. CDR3 sequence (DNA): TGCAGCGTTGAGGACAGCTTATCGAACCCCACAGATACGCAGTATTTT.

This sequence joins TRBV6-5 and TRBJ1-5; possibly TRBD1 for D (6 bases). This CDR3 has 13 residues. V lost 7 bases, J lost 4 bases, and 11 bases lay in between. Looked up from germline, CDR1 is MNHEY and CDR2 is SVGAGI. CDR3 nucleotide sequence: TGTGCCAGCAACAGGGCCATAAATCAGCCCCAGCATTTT. As protein: CASNRAINQPQHF.

The chain uses TRBV6-5 and TRBJ1-2; 8 positions agree with TRBD1. Germline V gene data show CDR1 as MNHEY and CDR2 as SVGAGI. There are 13 residues in the CDR3. Trimming took 7 bases from V and 8 from J; bases not matched to a gene: 9. The CDR3 bases are TGTGCCAGCAAAAGAAAACAGGGGGAAGGCTACACCTTC. Translating gives CASKRKQGEGYTF.

This chain connects TRBV18 to TRBJ2-7; 13 bases fit TRBD2. The CDR3 runs to 16 residues. Per the germline V gene, CDR1 is KGHSH and CDR2 is LQKENI. V dropped 3 bases and J dropped 1; count of bases not matched to a gene: 3. CDR3 nucleotides: TGTGCCAGCTCACCGCCGGGACTAGCGGGGTCCTACGAGCAGTACTTC. Translated, it gives CASSPPGLAGSYEQYF.

The chain couples TRBV4-2 to TRBJ2-4; perhaps TRBD1 as D (6 bases). Trimming shortened V by 0 bases and J by 4 bases, and 13 bases separated the two germline ends. CDR1 is LGHNA and CDR2 is YNFKEQ in the germline V gene. The CDR3 runs 16 residues. The CDR3 region has the DNA TGTGCCAGCAGCCAAGATCACAGGGCAGAAAAAAACATTCAGTACTTC. Residues: CASSQDHRAEKNIQYF.

The V gene is TRBV7-8, the J gene TRBJ1-1, with a weak D call TRBD1 (5 bases). V lost 1 base and J lost 1, with 13 bases in between. CDR1 SGHVS and CDR2 FQNEAQ come from the germline V gene. CDR3 length equals 16 residues. The CDR3, as DNA: TGTGCCAGCAGCTTAGTGGGTGGGGCGCAGAACACTGAAGCTTTCTTT. It encodes CASSLVGGAQNTEAFF.

The chain employs TRBV6-5 and TRBJ1-5, with D unresolved. Trimming removed 4 bases at V and 5 bases at J, with 15 bases between. Germline CDR1 and CDR2: MNHEY and SVGAGI. The length of the CDR3 is 15 residues. CDR3 residues: CASSFNNGVHQPQHF. Here the CDR3 DNA reads TGTGCCAGCAGTTTCAACAACGGGGTCCATCAGCCCCAGCATTTT.

The V gene is TRBV4-2, the J gene TRBJ2-5; tentative D call: TRBD1 (5 bases). The CDR3 is 15 residues long. Germline V gene data show CDR1 as LGHNA and CDR2 as YNFKEQ. Trimming removed 1 base from V and 5 bases from J, with 14 bases in between. The CDR3 region is CASSQGAQGPETQYF. The CDR3 DNA is TGTGCCAGCAGCCAAGGGGCCCAGGGCCCGGAGACCCAGTACTTC.

The rearrangement joins TRBV24-1 to TRBJ2-7, with 10 bases aligning to TRBD1. Germline CDR1 reads KGHDR; CDR2 reads SFDVKD. The CDR3 runs to 14 residues. The junction had 4 bases not matched to a gene; V was cut back by 4 bases and J by 5 bases. CDR3 sequence reads: CATSDRGQGNEQYF. The CDR3 DNA is TGTGCCACCAGTGACCGGGGACAGGGGAACGAGCAGTACTTC.

V is TRBV3-1 (or the pseudogene TRBV3-2) and J is TRBJ1-2; a possible D gene is TRBD1 (5 bases). Trimming stripped 5 bases from V and 4 bases from J, with 14 bases between. Germline CDR1 and CDR2: LGHDT and YNNKEL (reference sequence). CDR3 length equals 14 residues. DNA for the CDR3: TGTGCCAGCAGCTTTCGACAGAAAGGCTATGGCTACACCTTC. Its translation: CASSFRQKGYGYTF.

CDR3 region: CASIRLAGIQETQYF. CDR3 DNA: TGTGCCAGCATAAGACTAGCGGGGATCCAAGAGACCCAGTACTTC. V and J are TRBV2 and TRBJ2-5; TRBD2 agrees at 11 bases. This CDR3 is 15 amino acids long. CDR1 and CDR2 from the germline V gene are SNHLY and FYNNEI. The V gene end was trimmed by 7 bases and the J gene end by 1 base; junction bases not matched to a gene: 5.

This chain joins TRBV27 and TRBJ2-1; TRBD1 is a possible D gene (5 bases). Germline CDR1 is MNHEY and CDR2 is SMNVEV (reference sequence). Deletions cut 3 bases from V and 0 bases from J, with 6 bases between. This CDR3 has 14 residues. The CDR3 DNA sequence: TGTGCCAGCAGTTTGACAGTCTCCTACAATGAGCAGTTCTTC. Its protein product is CASSLTVSYNEQFF.

This chain links TRBV24-1 with TRBJ1-2, with TRBD1 matching over 9 bases. The germline V gene has CDR1 KGHDR and CDR2 SFDVKD. Unmatched junction bases numbered 12, after V lost 3 bases and J lost 5 bases. The CDR3 consists of 17 residues. The CDR3 loop reads CATSDPTSDRGLYGYTF. The CDR3 coding sequence is TGTGCCACCAGTGATCCCACATCTGACAGGGGGTTGTATGGCTACACCTTC.

Here the CDR3 DNA reads TGTGCCAATGCGGGAGACAGCTACCTGCAGTATTTT. Protein sequence: CANAGDSYLQYF. The chain carries TRBV15 and TRBJ2-3; TRBD2 matches at 7 bases. The CDR3 has 12 residues. V lost 10 bases and J lost 11; bases outside the gene matches: 12. Germline CDR1 LNHNV, CDR2 YYDKDF (reference sequence).

The rearrangement links TRBV19 to TRBJ1-1; the D gene is possibly TRBD1 (6 bases). The CDR3 loop spans 16 amino acids. The germline V and J ends were trimmed by 5 bases and 6 bases, with 22 bases remaining between them. Germline CDR1 is LNHDA and CDR2 is SQIVND (reference sequence). CDR3 sequence: CASSAIFPTGRAEAFF. The DNA for the CDR3 is TGTGCCAGTAGTGCGATCTTCCCTACAGGGAGAGCTGAAGCTTTCTTT.

The V call is TRBV29-1, the J call TRBJ1-3; a possible D gene is TRBD1 (5 bases). The CDR3 covers 13 residues. The V end was cut by 6 bases, the J end by 0 bases, with 9 bases between. Germline CDR1 is SQVTM and CDR2 is ANQGSEA. CDR3 sequence (DNA): TGCAGCGTCAGGGCAAGCTCTGGAAACACCATATATTTT. Its translation is CSVRASSGNTIYF.

The J gene is TRBJ2-1, the V gene TRBV30; no definite D call. The CDR3 has 15 amino acids. Trimming removed 1 base at V and 0 bases at J, with 10 bases between. From germline, CDR1 is GTSNPN and CDR2 SVGIG (reference sequence). The CDR3, as DNA: TGTGCCTGGAGTGCCGACTCTAGCTCCTACAATGAGCAGTTCTTC. It codes for CAWSADSSSYNEQFF.

The chain joins TRBV12-5 to TRBJ2-1; D gene uncertain. CDR3 length equals 12 residues. The germline V gene encodes CDR1 LGHNT and CDR2 FRNRAP. V was pared by 3 bases and J by 6 bases, with 6 bases between. DNA of the CDR3: TGTGCTAGTGGTTTAATCGGCAATGAGCAGTTCTTC. Its protein is CASGLIGNEQFF.

The V gene is TRBV2, the J gene TRBJ1-2; TRBD1 matches 7 bases. The CDR3 loop spans 13 amino acids. Germline CDR1 SNHLY, CDR2 FYNNEI. The junction had 5 bases not matched to a gene; V was cut back by 6 bases and J by 4 bases. The CDR3 reads CASSGQEIYGYTF. Here the CDR3 DNA reads TGTGCCAGCAGCGGACAGGAAATCTATGGCTACACCTTC.

The genes are TRBV13 and TRBJ2-7, with D possibly being TRBD1 (5 bases). V was cut by 2 bases and J by 6 bases, with 11 bases left in between. The CDR3 is made up of 13 amino acids. CDR1 and CDR2 (germline): PRHDT, FYEKMQ (reference sequence). CDR3 amino acids: CASSLQGIGEQYF. CDR3 sequence (DNA): TGTGCCAGCAGCTTACAGGGAATCGGCGAGCAGTACTTC.

Written as DNA, the CDR3 is TGTGCCAGCAGCTTATTGCAGGATCAGCCCCAGCATTTT. It translates to CASSLLQDQPQHF. The chain is built from TRBV7-8 and TRBJ1-5; D ambiguous. CDR1 and CDR2 from the germline V gene are SGHVS and FQNEAQ. CDR3 length: 13 residues. With 2 bases removed from V and 5 bases from J, the gap between germline ends came to 7 bases.

In its sample, this clone was seen once. V gene TRBV11-2 combines with J gene TRBJ2-7; TRBD1 matches at 7 bases. This CDR3 region has 15 residues. J was trimmed by 2 bases and V by 5 bases; bases with no gene match: 9. CDR1 is SGHAT and CDR2 is FQNNGV in the germline V gene. The CDR3 loop reads CASSPFGTEAYEQYF. DNA of the CDR3: TGTGCCAGCAGCCCCTTTGGGACAGAGGCCTACGAGCAGTACTTC.

DNA of the CDR3: TGTGCCAGCAGCCGCAGGGTGCAAGGACAGGGAAATTCACCCCTCCACTTT. As protein: CASSRRVQGQGNSPLHF. The chain is built from TRBV7-8 and TRBJ1-6; 8 positions match TRBD1. V trimming: 5 bases; J trimming: 7 bases; junction bases outside the gene matches: 13. CDR3 length equals 17 residues. CDR1 and CDR2 (germline): SGHVS, FQNEAQ.

The genes are TRBV19 and TRBJ1-1; D is ambiguous. The CDR3 spans 12 residues. The V gene's germline CDR1 is LNHDA and CDR2 SQIVND (reference sequence). In nucleotides, the CDR3 is TGTGCGGCGGGGAGTGGGCGCTGGCGGGCTTTCTTT. Protein: CAAGSGRWRAFF.

The rearrangement links TRBV4-1 to TRBJ2-1; the match to TRBD2 covers 9 bases. Germline values: CDR1 MGHRA, CDR2 YSYEKL. V was pared by 6 bases and J by 5 bases, with 2 bases of the junction left unmatched. This CDR3 spans 13 amino acids. The CDR3 DNA is TGCGCCAGCAGGGGACTAGCCCACAATGAGCAGTTCTTC. Translated, it gives CASRGLAHNEQFF.

As to this clone: Different DNA sequences within this sample yield the same CDR3. The chain carries TRBV5-6 and TRBJ2-7; D uncertain. V was clipped by 0 bases and J by 4 bases, with 5 bases between them. The germline CDR1 and CDR2 sequences are SGHDT and YYEEEE. CDR3 length: 12 amino acids. This CDR3 is CASSLGLYEQYF. The CDR3 coding sequence is TGTGCCAGCAGCTTGGGACTTTACGAGCAGTACTTC.

V is TRBV18 and J is TRBJ1-2; weak D call: TRBD1 (5 bases). V was cut by 3 bases and J by 2 bases, with 19 bases left in between. Germline V CDR1 and CDR2: KGHSH, LQKENI. The CDR3 runs 17 residues. This CDR3 is CASSPSFRDSANYGYTF. DNA for the CDR3: TGTGCCAGCTCACCGTCATTCCGGGACTCCGCCAACTATGGCTACACCTTC.